The next 20 T cell receptor beta chains were all read from a single sample in a study of cytomegalovirus exposure and HLA in healthy donors. It was with 60 Vbeta and 13 Jbeta primers that the PCR ran. Only in-frame clones appear in the TCRdb table, and some are missing; sequencing was by immunoSEQ multiplex PCR. The sample has more than 100,000 clones; more than 65% are singletons. The sample consisted of PBMCs. Source of these receptors: a woman aged 18 to 35 in good health and CMV-seropositive.

The chain has TRBV27 and TRBJ1-5, with TRBD1 matching over 7 bases. Germline V CDR1 and CDR2: MNHEY, SMNVEV (reference sequence). The CDR3 loop spans 16 amino acids. V was pared by 6 bases and J by 6 bases, with 14 bases of the junction left unmatched. CDR3 coding DNA: TGTGCCAGCAGACCTCTGAGACAGGGTTCATTTCAGCCCCAGCATTTT. Its translation: CASRPLRQGSFQPQHF.

This clone was observed once. This chain uses TRBV6-5 with TRBJ1-2; 8 bases fit TRBD1. J was trimmed by 4 bases and V by 6 bases; bases with no gene match: 10. Germline-derived CDR1 and CDR2 are MNHEY and SVGAGI. CDR3 size: 15 residues. The CDR3 here is CASSNTGGGSYGYTF. The CDR3 DNA is TGTGCCAGCAGCAACACAGGGGGAGGGAGCTATGGCTACACCTTC.

The chain employs TRBV7-9 and TRBJ1-6; 7 bases match TRBD1. From germline, CDR1 is SEHNR and CDR2 FQNEAQ (reference sequence). Trimming at V came to 5 bases and at J to 7 bases, leaving 11 bases not matched to a gene. The CDR3 is made up of 16 amino acids. The CDR3 loop is CASSHRAGTANSPLHF. The CDR3, as DNA: TGTGCCAGCAGCCACCGAGCCGGGACAGCCAATTCACCCCTCCACTTT.

A few counts support this clone. The V call is TRBV21-1, the J call TRBJ2-1; no DNA check was done on the table's D call, TRBD1. TRBV21-1 is flagged as a pseudogene. This CDR3 spans 15 amino acids. The CDR3 sequence is CASSKEGQSDSQQFF. The CDR3 DNA follows: TGTGCCAGCAGCAAAGAGGGACAGTCGGACAGCCAGCAGTTCTTC.

The chain couples TRBV6-6 to TRBJ1-1, with D possibly being TRBD1 (5 bases). V was cut by 0 bases and J by 5 bases, with 10 bases left in between. Germline CDR1 MNHNY, CDR2 SVGAGI (reference sequence). This CDR3 comprises 14 residues. Written as DNA, the CDR3 is TGTGCCAGCAGTTACTCGAGGGGAGGGACTGAAGCTTTCTTT. Translating gives CASSYSRGGTEAFF.

The chain combines TRBV2 with TRBJ1-5; no clear D gene. The length of the CDR3 is 13 residues. Germline loops: CDR1 SNHLY, CDR2 FYNNEI. Deletions cut 7 bases from V and 2 bases from J, with 9 bases between. Here the CDR3 reads CASKKPGNQPQHF. Here the CDR3 DNA reads TGTGCCAGCAAGAAACCGGGCAATCAGCCCCAGCATTTT. Looking up the rest from reference TRBV2 and TRBJ1-5 gives the full variable domain: EPEVTQTPSHQVTQMGQEVILRCVPISNHLYFYWYRQILGQKVEFLVSFYNNEISEKSEIFDDQFSVERPDGSNFTLKIRSTKLEDSAMYFCASKKPGNQPQHFGDGTRLSIL.

The table lists this clone with a few counts. The chain employs TRBV9 and TRBJ2-7, with TRBD1 identical over 8 bases. CDR3 length equals 15 residues. The trim removed 4 bases at V and 5 bases at J, leaving 11 bases unmatched. The germline V gene has CDR1 SGDLS and CDR2 YYNGEE. CDR3 nucleotide sequence: TGTGCCAGCAGCCCAAGGACAGGGAAGGTCGACGAGCAGTACTTC. It is translated as CASSPRTGKVDEQYF. Full variable domain (rest looked up from reference TRBV9 and TRBJ2-7): DSGVTQTPKHLITATGQRVTLRCSPRSGDLSVYWYQQSLDQGLQFLIQYYNGEERAKGNILERFSAQQFPDLHSELNLSSLELGDSALYFCASSPRTGKVDEQYFGPGTRLTVT.

V is TRBV19 and J is TRBJ2-1, with D possibly matching TRBD2 (9 bases). The CDR3 is made up of 15 amino acids. Per the germline V gene, CDR1 is LNHDA and CDR2 is SQIVND (reference sequence). Trimming took 8 bases from V and 9 from J, leaving 23 bases between them. The CDR3 region is CASQSGGGRAGEQFF. The CDR3 DNA is TGTGCCAGTCAATCAGGGGGCGGGAGGGCCGGTGAGCAGTTCTTC.

This clone was seen a handful of times. V and J are TRBV27 and TRBJ1-1, with D uncertain. The CDR3 contains 15 residues. The germline gives CDR1 MNHEY, CDR2 SMNVEV (reference sequence). V lost 1 base to trimming and J lost 0 bases, with 9 bases between them. In DNA form, the CDR3 reads TGTGCCAGCAGTTTATTCGGGTGGGTGAACACTGAAGCTTTCTTT. Its protein product is CASSLFGWVNTEAFF.

This clone was seen a single time. The CDR3 reads CAIRGLAGGSETQYF. The CDR3 nucleotides are TGTGCCATCAGAGGGCTAGCGGGGGGCTCAGAGACCCAGTACTTC. This chain uses TRBV10-3 with TRBJ2-5; TRBD2 aligns across 11 bases. This CDR3 is built from 15 residues. Germline CDR1 ENHRY, CDR2 SYGVKD. J was trimmed by 4 bases and V by 6 bases; bases with no gene match: 7.

The genes are TRBV19 and TRBJ2-7; TRBD2 matches 10 bases. The CDR3 covers 16 residues. After removal of 4 bases from V and 2 bases from J, the junction contained 8 bases not matched to a gene. Germline V CDR1 and CDR2: LNHDA, SQIVND (reference sequence). Here the CDR3 DNA reads TGTGCCAGTAGTACCTCTAGCGGGAGCGTAACCTACGAGCAGTACTTC. Its protein is CASSTSSGSVTYEQYF.

The chain couples TRBV29-1 to TRBJ2-5; 14 bases are a match to TRBD2. V was clipped by 6 bases and J by 5 bases; unmatched bases: 5. Germline V lookup: CDR1 SQVTM, CDR2 ANQGSEA. The CDR3 extends over 14 amino acids. CDR3 bases: TGCAGCGTCACGGGACTAGCGGGAGCTGAGACCCAGTACTTC. Protein sequence: CSVTGLAGAETQYF.

The V call is TRBV6-6, the J call TRBJ1-5; 9 bases align to TRBD1. The V and J ends lost 4 bases and 5 bases, in that order; junction bases with no gene match: 6. Germline CDR1 and CDR2: MNHNY and SVGAGI (reference sequence). There are 15 residues in the CDR3. This CDR3 reads CASSFPGQGHQPQHF. The CDR3 nucleotides read TGTGCCAGCAGTTTCCCGGGACAGGGCCATCAGCCCCAGCATTTT.

The rearrangement links TRBV19 to TRBJ2-1, with D possibly being TRBD2 (6 bases). V was trimmed by 1 base and J by 2 bases, leaving 12 bases between them. Germline loops: CDR1 LNHDA, CDR2 SQIVND (reference sequence). This CDR3 is built from 16 residues. This CDR3 is CASSIGGEGTYNEQFF. The DNA of the CDR3 is TGTGCCAGTAGTATAGGGGGGGAAGGAACCTACAATGAGCAGTTCTTC.

The chain recombines TRBV5-6 with TRBJ2-1; 12 nucleotides agree with TRBD2. CDR1 is SGHDT, CDR2 YYEEEE, per germline. The V gene end was trimmed by 2 bases and the J gene end by 0 bases; junction bases not matched to a gene: 6. CDR3 length: 18 residues. The DNA for the CDR3 is TGTGCCAGCAGCTTAAGCCTAGCGGGAGGGAGCTCCTACAATGAGCAGTTCTTC. Its translation is CASSLSLAGGSSYNEQFF.

This clone was detected only once. The rearrangement uses TRBV7-2 and TRBJ2-1, with D unresolved. Germline V lookup: CDR1 SGHTA, CDR2 FQGNSA. V was shortened by 3 bases and J by 13 bases, with 16 bases between the two germline ends. This CDR3 has 13 amino acids. CDR3 DNA: TGTGCCAGCAGCTTCCCCCCCGTAGAATTTCAGTTCTTC. Translating gives CASSFPPVEFQFF.

V is TRBV2 and J is TRBJ2-3, with TRBD1 matching over 10 bases. Looked up from germline, CDR1 is SNHLY and CDR2 is FYNNEI. The CDR3 is made up of 14 amino acids. Germline trimming cut 6 bases from V and 5 bases from J; bases unmatched to any gene: 5. The CDR3 reads CASRKTGGRDTQYF. The CDR3 DNA sequence: TGTGCCAGCAGGAAGACAGGGGGCAGAGATACGCAGTATTTT.

The rearrangement links TRBV14 to TRBJ2-5, with 10 bases aligning to TRBD2. The junction had 4 bases not matched to a gene; V was cut back by 1 base and J by 5 bases. Germline V gene data show CDR1 as SGHDN and CDR2 as FVKESK. The CDR3 is made up of 15 amino acids. The CDR3 DNA is TGTGCCAGCAGCCAAGCACTAGCGGGATCGGAGACCCAGTACTTC. Its translation: CASSQALAGSETQYF.

This sequence joins TRBV11-2 and TRBJ2-1; D remains unclear. The CDR3 runs to 15 residues. The germline V gene encodes CDR1 SGHAT and CDR2 FQNNGV. V dropped 0 bases and J dropped 4 bases, with 10 bases sitting between them. The DNA of the CDR3 is TGTGCCAGCAGCTTAGAGGTTTCTAGATACAATGAGCAGTTCTTC. Translating gives CASSLEVSRYNEQFF. Full variable domain (outside the CDR3, taken from reference TRBV11-2 and TRBJ2-1): EAGVAQSPRYKIIEKRQSVAFWCNPISGHATLYWYQQILGQGPKLLIQFQNNGVVDDSQLPKDRFSAERLKGVDSTLKIQPAKLEDSAVYLCASSLEVSRYNEQFFGPGTRLTVL.

The CDR3 here is CAWPRLAGVSETQYF. The CDR3 coding sequence is TGTGCCTGGCCAAGACTAGCGGGGGTAAGCGAGACCCAGTACTTC. The rearrangement links TRBV30 to TRBJ2-5; 12 bases are shared with TRBD2. Germline V gene lookup returns CDR1 GTSNPN and CDR2 SVGIG (reference sequence). The length of the CDR3 is 15 residues. The J segment lost 5 bases and the V segment lost 5 bases, leaving 9 bases of the junction unmatched.